A single sample gave rise to the 18 T cell receptor beta chains below, sequenced in a study of control samples from healthy donors and cancer patients (dated by TCRdb to about 2020). Receptors were amplified or captured by the immunoSEQ multiplex PCR assay. In TCRdb, the immuneACCESS table is reduced to in-frame sequences with V and J assigned. These tables do not hold every clone; where another copy was compared, an unresolved V gene accounts for under half, and the others remain unexplained. This sample is represented by approximately 150,000 clones; roughly 94% of them were singletons. About an eighth of the sample lies in the top ten. Input material: blood. These receptor sequences come from a man aged 35-49 years in good health.

This chain joins TRBV24-1 and TRBJ2-5; D could derive from TRBD1 or TRBD2 (6 bases each). CDR1 and CDR2 from the germline V gene are KGHDR and SFDVKD. This CDR3 is built from 15 residues. Between the trimmed V and J ends, which lost 2 bases and 4 bases, there was a span of 13 bases. The CDR3 DNA is TGTGCCACCAGTGATTCTCGGGGGCCGGGAGAGACCCAGTACTTC. It yields the protein CATSDSRGPGETQYF.

V gene TRBV6-2 or TRBV6-3 combines with J gene TRBJ2-3; a possible D gene is TRBD2 (5 bases). Trimming cost V 3 bases and J 0 bases, with 16 bases left between them. Germline-derived CDR1 and CDR2 are MNHEY and SVGEGT. The CDR3 contains 17 residues. CDR3 DNA sequence: TGTGCCAGCAGTTATTTACCCACACGGACTAGCACAGATACGCAGTATTTT. This codes for CASSYLPTRTSTDTQYF.

This rearrangement joins TRBV5-1 to TRBJ1-1; 7 nucleotides match TRBD1. This CDR3 contains 15 residues. The V gene end was trimmed by 4 bases and the J gene end by 2 bases; junction bases not matched to a gene: 8. Germline V gene lookup returns CDR1 SGHRS and CDR2 YFSETQ. The CDR3 reads CASSVEGQPNTEAFF. The DNA for the CDR3 is TGCGCCAGCAGCGTGGAGGGACAGCCAAACACTGAAGCTTTCTTT. Complete variable domain (other parts from reference TRBV5-1 and TRBJ1-1): KAGVTQTPRYLIKTRGQQVTLSCSPISGHRSVSWYQQTPGQGLQFLFEYFSETQRNKGNFPGRFSGRQFSNSRSEMNVSTLELGDSALYLCASSVEGQPNTEAFFGQGTRLTVV.

This chain links TRBV27 with TRBJ2-1, with D tentatively TRBD2 (6 bases). Trimming left V 10 bases short and J 2 bases short, with 15 bases between. This CDR3 is 14 amino acids long. Germline-derived CDR1 and CDR2 are MNHEY and SMNVEV (reference sequence). The CDR3 here is CATRGLGAYNEQFF. CDR3 nucleotide sequence: TGTGCCACCCGGGGACTTGGGGCCTACAATGAGCAGTTCTTC.

This clone was observed once. CDR3 in DNA: TGTGCCAGCAGTCCCGGGACAGGGGGCGTTTACGAGCAGTACTTC. Protein sequence: CASSPGTGGVYEQYF. V and J are TRBV28 and TRBJ2-7; 12 bases agree with TRBD1. With V trimmed by 5 bases and J by 4 bases, 6 bases remained unmatched. The CDR3 spans 15 residues. CDR1 is MDHEN, CDR2 SYDVKM, per germline.

This clone was seen only once. This chain uses TRBV9 with TRBJ2-3; D gene uncertain. The V gene's germline CDR1 is SGDLS and CDR2 YYNGEE. V lost 6 bases and J lost 5, with 13 bases in between. CDR3 length equals 13 residues. CDR3 sequence: CASTKTQLDTQYF. CDR3 sequence (DNA): TGTGCCAGCACCAAGACTCAACTAGATACGCAGTATTTT.

This chain connects TRBV5-4 to TRBJ2-3; possible D gene TRBD2, 5 bases. This CDR3 is 12 amino acids long. V lost 5 bases, J lost 2 bases, and 6 bases lay in between. Germline CDR1 and CDR2: SGHNT and YYREEE (reference sequence). The CDR3 region has the DNA TGTGCCAGCAGTCGGGACACAGATACGCAGTATTTT. It yields the protein CASSRDTDTQYF. Full variable domain (remainder filled in from reference TRBV5-4 and TRBJ2-3): ETGVTQSPTHLIKTRGQQVTLRCSSQSGHNTVSWYQQALGQGPQFIFQYYREEENGRGNFPPRFSGLQFPNYSSELNVNALELDDSALYLCASSRDTDTQYFGPGTRLTVL.

V gene TRBV7-3 combines with J gene TRBJ2-1; 8 nucleotides align to TRBD2. The CDR3 length is 16 residues. Germline V lookup: CDR1 SGHTA, CDR2 FQGTGA. V dropped 5 bases and J dropped 7; count of bases not matched to a gene: 13. The chain's CDR3 is CASSPRGGVPTNEQFF. CDR3 DNA: TGTGCCAGCAGCCCCCGGGGGGGGGTGCCCACTAATGAGCAGTTCTTC.

This clone was observed once. The V call is TRBV28, the J call TRBJ2-1, with 8 bases lining up with TRBD2. J lost 3 bases, V lost 5 bases, and 6 bases had no gene match. The CDR3 has 15 residues. Germline CDR1 reads MDHEN; CDR2 reads SYDVKM. CDR3 sequence (DNA): TGTGCCAGCAGTCTTCTAGCGGGCAGCTACAATGAGCAGTTCTTC. As protein: CASSLLAGSYNEQFF.

The rearrangement uses TRBV5-4 and TRBJ1-2, with D tentatively TRBD1 (6 bases). V gave up 0 bases and J gave up 4 bases, with 10 bases separating them. Germline CDR1 reads SGHNT; CDR2 reads YYREEE (reference sequence). The length of the CDR3 is 14 residues. For the CDR3, the DNA is TGTGCCAGCAGCTTGGGCCAGGGGAGCTATGGCTACACCTTC. Encoded protein: CASSLGQGSYGYTF.

CDR3 sequence: CASSYGGGTYEQYF. CDR3 nucleotide sequence: TGTGCCAGCAGTTACGGAGGGGGCACATACGAGCAGTACTTC. The chain has TRBV6-5 and TRBJ2-7; possibly TRBD1 for D (7 bases). V was clipped by 2 bases and J by 4 bases, with 12 bases between them. Germline values: CDR1 MNHEY, CDR2 SVGAGI. The CDR3 spans 14 residues.

V is TRBV7-8 and J is TRBJ2-5; a weak D match, TRBD1 (6 bases). The germline V gene encodes CDR1 SGHVS and CDR2 FQNEAQ. This CDR3 spans 14 amino acids. V dropped 5 bases and J dropped 5 bases, with 15 bases sitting between them. CDR3 sequence (DNA): TGTGCCAGCAGCCCGACAGGTTATGGGGAGACCCAGTACTTC. Amino acid sequence: CASSPTGYGETQYF.

This chain joins TRBV4-1 and TRBJ2-2; D perhaps matches TRBD1 (6 bases). Germline V gene lookup returns CDR1 MGHRA and CDR2 YSYEKL. The CDR3 spans 16 residues. V lost 1 base, J lost 3 bases, and 12 bases lay in between. As DNA, the CDR3 is TGCGCCAGCAGCCAAGGTTTGAGACAGGACACCGGGGAGCTGTTTTTT. Amino acid sequence: CASSQGLRQDTGELFF.

This chain joins TRBV5-4 and TRBJ1-1, with TRBD1 as a possible D gene (5 bases). CDR3 length equals 13 residues. Trimming stripped 0 bases from V and 8 bases from J, with 11 bases between. Germline CDR1 reads SGHNT; CDR2 reads YYREEE (reference sequence). CDR3: CASSLGARVEAFF. CDR3 nucleotides: TGTGCCAGCAGCTTGGGAGCCAGGGTCGAAGCTTTCTTT.

This chain uses TRBV4-1 with TRBJ1-1; D gene unclear. The CDR3 is made up of 15 amino acids. V dropped 1 base and J dropped 8 bases, with 17 bases sitting between them. Germline V CDR1 and CDR2: MGHRA, YSYEKL. The CDR3 bases are TGCGCCAGCAGCCAAGTTGGGAGGAAGAGTCTCGAAGCTTTCTTT. It yields the protein CASSQVGRKSLEAFF.

This sequence joins TRBV28 and TRBJ2-4; weak D call: TRBD2 (6 bases). The CDR3 spans 16 residues. V gave up 3 bases and J gave up 0 bases, with 12 bases separating them. Germline V lookup: CDR1 MDHEN, CDR2 SYDVKM. The CDR3 DNA is TGTGCCAGCAGTTTCCTAGCGCGAGTAGCCAAAAACATTCAGTACTTC. Amino acids: CASSFLARVAKNIQYF.

Only one count was recorded for this clone. The chain joins TRBV5-8 to TRBJ2-1, with 12 bases matching TRBD2. The germline CDR1 and CDR2 sequences are SGHTS and YDEGEE. The CDR3 contains 16 residues. V shed 4 bases, J shed 3 bases, and the junction held 5 bases outside the gene matches. The chain's CDR3 is CASSETSGGFYNEQFF. In DNA, the CDR3 is TGTGCCAGCAGCGAAACTAGCGGGGGGTTCTACAATGAGCAGTTCTTC.

The sample holds a few counts of this clone. This specimen includes other DNA sequences encoding the same CDR3. This chain joins TRBV7-2 and TRBJ1-4, with a tentative D call TRBD1 (6 bases). V was shortened by 2 bases and J by 8 bases, with 12 bases between the two germline ends. Germline CDR1 reads SGHTA; CDR2 reads FQGNSA. CDR3 length: 14 amino acids. Here the CDR3 reads CASSLTRGSEKLFF. The CDR3 bases are TGTGCCAGCAGCTTAACCAGGGGTAGCGAAAAACTGTTTTTT.